The clone carrying this T cell receptor (beta chain) was observed a handful of times. TCRdb's copy holds only in-frame clones and misses some; the assay was immunoSEQ multiplex PCR. In the table there are roughly 6,300 clones, approximately 15% of which are singletons. This record belongs to a study of T cells in localized non-small cell lung cancer. The germline CDR1 and CDR2 sequences are SGHNT and YENEEA. This CDR3 comprises 14 residues. The V gene end was trimmed by 5 bases and the J gene end by 7 bases; junction bases not matched to a gene: 6. The clonotype comes from a male donor older than 55 with stage II squamous cell lung carcinoma. V and J are TRBV11-3 and TRBJ1-4; 8 nucleotides align to TRBD1. The source material was normal lung tissue next to the tumor, sampled before any cancer treatment. CDR3 sequence (DNA): TGTGCCAGCAGCCCTACAGGGGGAGGTGAAAAACTGTTTTTT. Amino acids: CASSPTGGGEKLFF. Variable domain in full (rest from reference TRBV11-3 and TRBJ1-4): EAGVVQSPRYKIIEKKQPVAFWCNPISGHNTLYWYLQNLGQGPELLIRYENEEAVDDSQLPKDRFSAERLKGVDSTLKIQPAELGDSAVYLCASSPTGGGEKLFFGSGTQLSVL.